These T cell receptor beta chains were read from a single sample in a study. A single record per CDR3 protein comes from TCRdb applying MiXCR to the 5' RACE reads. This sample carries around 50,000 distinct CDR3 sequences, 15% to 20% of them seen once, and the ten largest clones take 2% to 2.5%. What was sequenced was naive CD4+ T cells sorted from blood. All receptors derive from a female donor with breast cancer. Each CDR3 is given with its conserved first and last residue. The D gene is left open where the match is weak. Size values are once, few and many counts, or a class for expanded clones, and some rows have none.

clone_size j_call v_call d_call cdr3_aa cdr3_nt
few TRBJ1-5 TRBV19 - CASSVVWGNQPQHF TGTGCCAGTAGTGTCGTCTGGGGCAATCAGCCCCAGCATTTT
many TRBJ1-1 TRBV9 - CASSVAPGNTEAFF TGTGCCAGCAGCGTAGCTCCCGGGAACACTGAAGCTTTCTTT
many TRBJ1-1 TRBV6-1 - CATSVTEAFF TGTGCCACATCAGTGACTGAAGCTTTCTTT
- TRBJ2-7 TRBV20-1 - CRAPRQSSYEQYF TGCAGGGCCCCCCGGCAAAGCTCCTACGAGCAGTACTTC
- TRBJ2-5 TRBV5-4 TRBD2 CASSLRLAVGGGETQYF TGTGCCAGCAGCTTAAGACTAGCGGTGGGGGGGGGAGAGACCCAGTACTTC
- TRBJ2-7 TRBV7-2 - CASSSQTGSSYEQYF TGTGCCAGCAGCTCACAAACAGGGAGCTCCTACGAGCAGTACTTC
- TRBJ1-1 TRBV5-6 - CASTPLTEITEAFF TGTGCCAGCACCCCCCTGACAGAAATCACTGAAGCTTTCTTT
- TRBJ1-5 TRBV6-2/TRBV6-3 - CASRDRDGQPQHF TGTGCCAGCAGGGACAGAGATGGCCAGCCCCAGCATTTT
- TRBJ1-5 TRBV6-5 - CASSYSDGSNQPQHF TGTGCCAGCAGTTACTCGGACGGTAGCAATCAGCCCCAGCATTTT
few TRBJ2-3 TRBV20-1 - CSARDSHGTNTQYF TGCAGTGCTAGAGATAGTCATGGCACAAATACGCAGTATTTT
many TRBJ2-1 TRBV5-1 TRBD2 CASSLGWTSLNNEQFF TGCGCCAGCAGCTTGGGGTGGACTAGCTTAAACAATGAGCAGTTCTTC
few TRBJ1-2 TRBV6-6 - CASSNQANYGYTF TGTGCCAGCAGCAACCAGGCTAACTATGGCTACACCTTC
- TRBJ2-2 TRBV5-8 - CASTFEWGTGELFF TGTGCCAGCACCTTTGAATGGGGGACCGGGGAGCTGTTTTTT
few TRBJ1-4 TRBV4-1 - CASSQLDLITNEKLFF TGCGCCAGCAGCCAGCTTGACCTGATTACTAATGAAAAACTGTTTTTT
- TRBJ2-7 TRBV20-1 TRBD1 CSARDSQGADEQYF TGCAGTGCTAGAGATTCACAGGGGGCCGACGAGCAGTACTTC
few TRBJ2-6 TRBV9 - CASSVDSGANVLTF TGTGCCAGCAGCGTTGACTCTGGGGCCAACGTCCTGACTTTC
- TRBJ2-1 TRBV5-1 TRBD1 CASSTRQGSYNEQFF TGCGCCAGCAGCACAAGACAGGGCTCCTACAATGAGCAGTTCTTC
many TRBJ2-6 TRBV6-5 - CASQYSGANVLTF TGTGCCAGCCAGTACTCTGGGGCCAACGTCCTGACTTTC
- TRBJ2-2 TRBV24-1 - CATRTNTNTGELFF TGTGCCACCAGGACTAATACGAACACCGGGGAGCTGTTTTTT
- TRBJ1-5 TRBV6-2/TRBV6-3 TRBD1 CASSYSTGVLYSNQPQHF TGTGCCAGCAGTTACTCGACAGGGGTCTTATATAGCAATCAGCCCCAGCATTTT
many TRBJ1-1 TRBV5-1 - CASRSKGTNTEAFF TGCGCCAGCAGGAGTAAGGGCACGAACACTGAAGCTTTCTTT
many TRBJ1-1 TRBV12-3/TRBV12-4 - CASTIGLLGNTEAFF TGTGCCAGCACGATTGGGCTACTAGGGAACACTGAAGCTTTCTTT
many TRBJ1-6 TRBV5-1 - CASSGPSGNDSPLHF TGCGCCAGCAGCGGGCCTTCAGGGAATGATTCACCCCTCCACTTT
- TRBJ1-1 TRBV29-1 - CSVSKTTGNTEAFF TGCAGCGTCTCGAAAACTACGGGGAACACTGAAGCTTTCTTT
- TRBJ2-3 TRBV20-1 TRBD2 CSASSTSGDLDTQYF TGCAGTGCTAGTTCAACTAGCGGAGATCTGGATACGCAGTATTTT
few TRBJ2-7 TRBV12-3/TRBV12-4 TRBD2 CASSRGGDSYEQYF TGTGCCAGCAGTCGTGGGGGGGACTCCTACGAGCAGTACTTC
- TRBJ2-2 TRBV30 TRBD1 CAWNVGRGSGGELFF TGTGCCTGGAACGTAGGCAGGGGGTCAGGCGGGGAGCTGTTTTTT
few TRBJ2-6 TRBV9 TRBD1 CASSAGQRSGANVLTF TGTGCCAGCAGCGCGGGACAGCGCTCTGGGGCCAACGTCCTGACTTTC
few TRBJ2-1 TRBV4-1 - CASSLDQQARFF TGCGCCAGCAGCCTGGACCAACAGGCACGGTTCTTC
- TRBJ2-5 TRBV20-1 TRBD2 CSARDPSGRKSQYF TGCAGTGCTAGAGATCCGAGCGGGAGGAAGTCCCAGTACTTC
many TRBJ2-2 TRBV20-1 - CSARGTGNTGELFF TGCAGTGCTAGAGGAACAGGGAACACCGGGGAGCTGTTTTTT
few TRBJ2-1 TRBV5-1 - CASSPPVVSGVQFF TGCGCCAGCAGCCCCCCGGTTGTTAGCGGCGTGCAGTTCTTC
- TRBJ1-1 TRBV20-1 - CSAREGHSNTEAFF TGCAGTGCTAGAGAGGGACACTCGAACACTGAAGCTTTCTTT
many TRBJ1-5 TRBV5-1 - CASSPTGVARGQPQHF TGCGCCAGCAGTCCTACGGGGGTGGCGAGAGGACAGCCCCAGCATTTT
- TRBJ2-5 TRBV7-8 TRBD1 CASSFWDRQETQYF TGTGCCAGCAGCTTTTGGGACAGGCAAGAGACCCAGTACTTC
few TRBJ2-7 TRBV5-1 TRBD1 CASWDSSYEQYF TGCGCCAGCTGGGACAGCTCCTACGAGCAGTACTTC
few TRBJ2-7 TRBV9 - CASSATFYEQYF TGTGCCAGCAGCGCTACCTTCTACGAGCAGTACTTC
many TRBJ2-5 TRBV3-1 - CASSQGETQYF TGTGCCAGCAGCCAAGGGGAGACCCAGTACTTC
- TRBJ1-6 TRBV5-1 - CASSLGAIQNSPLHF TGCGCCAGCAGCTTGGGGGCCATACAGAATTCACCCCTCCACTTT
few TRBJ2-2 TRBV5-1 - CASSLAGVGELFF TGCGCCAGCAGCTTGGCAGGAGTCGGGGAGCTGTTTTTT
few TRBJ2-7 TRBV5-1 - CASSLEGTDAYEQYF TGCGCCAGCAGCTTGGAGGGGACCGACGCCTACGAGCAGTACTTC
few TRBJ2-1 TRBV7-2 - CASSPQELLEQFF TGTGCCAGCAGCCCCCAGGAACTACTCGAGCAGTTCTTC
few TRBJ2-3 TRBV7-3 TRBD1 CASSLTATGGARDTQYF TGTGCCAGCAGCTTAACGGCTACAGGGGGCGCAAGGGATACGCAGTATTTT
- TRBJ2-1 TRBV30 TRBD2 CAWSVTSGYNEQFF TGTGCCTGGAGTGTAACTAGCGGCTACAATGAGCAGTTCTTC
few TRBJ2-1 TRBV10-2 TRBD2 CASLSSGGLYEQFF TGCGCCAGCCTTTCTAGCGGGGGGCTATATGAGCAGTTCTTC
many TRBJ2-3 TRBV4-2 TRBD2 CASSLTSGRTDTQYF TGTGCCAGCAGCCTCACTAGCGGGAGGACAGATACGCAGTATTTT
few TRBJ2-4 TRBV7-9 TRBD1 CASSPKGQGFAVRNIQYF TGTGCCAGCAGCCCAAAGGGACAGGGTTTCGCAGTAAGGAACATTCAGTACTTC
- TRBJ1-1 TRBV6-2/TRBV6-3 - CASGYDQGTTEAFF TGTGCCAGCGGTTACGATCAAGGGACCACTGAAGCTTTCTTC
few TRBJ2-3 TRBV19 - CASNMGSDTQYF TGTGCCAGTAATATGGGAAGTGATACGCAGTATTTT
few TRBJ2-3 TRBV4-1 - CASSQQTYSTDTQYF TGCGCCAGCAGCCAACAGACTTATAGCACAGATACGCAGTATTTT
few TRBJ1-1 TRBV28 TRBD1 CATVQGGTGGTEAFF TGTGCCACCGTCCAAGGGGGAACAGGGGGCACTGAAGCTTTCTTT
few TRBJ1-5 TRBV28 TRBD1 CASSRGTGPTQHF TGTGCCAGCAGTCGAGGGACAGGGCCGACCCAGCATTTT
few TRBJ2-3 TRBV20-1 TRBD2 CSATLAGVTDTQYF TGCAGTGCTACCTTAGCGGGAGTCACAGATACGCAGTATTTT
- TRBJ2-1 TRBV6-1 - CASLDRGQPSDNEQFF TGTGCCAGCTTAGATCGAGGGCAACCCAGCGACAATGAGCAGTTCTTC
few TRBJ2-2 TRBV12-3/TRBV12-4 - CASTLLLRGGELFF TGTGCCAGCACCCTCCTTCTGCGTGGCGGGGAGCTGTTTTTT
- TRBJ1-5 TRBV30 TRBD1 CAWGDRGLRQPQHF TGTGCCTGGGGCGACAGGGGGCTACGTCAGCCCCAGCATTTT
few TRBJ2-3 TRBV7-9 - CASSPPTVGATDTQYF TGTGCCAGCAGCCCTCCGACCGTAGGGGCCACAGATACGCAGTATTTT
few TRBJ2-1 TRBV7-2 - CASSLYLANEQFF TGTGCCAGCAGTTTATACTTAGCCAATGAGCAGTTCTTC
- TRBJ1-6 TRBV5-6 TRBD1 CASSRYGTGDSPLHF TGTGCCAGCAGCCGATACGGGACAGGGGATTCACCCCTCCACTTT
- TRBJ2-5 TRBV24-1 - CATSEGLETQYF TGTGCCACCAGTGAGGGGTTGGAGACCCAGTACTTC